This T cell receptor (beta chain) was profiled in a study of blood T cell repertoires in COVID-19. The overall study: Samples representing acute and convalescent COVID-19 were sourced from the United States, Italy and Spain. From T cells, B-cell-depleted T cells, or PBMCs came the material, which was cDNA or gDNA.

This clone was recorded a few times. As handled by the study authors: Amplified reference gene primers provided the basis for estimating nucleated cell counts. Profiling relied on immunoSEQ multiplex PCR, and the TCRdb table lists in-frame clones only, not all of them. Clone size and the V and J calls come from that table; the DNA yielded D and trimming. The sample includes tens of thousands of clones, around 79% of them seen just once. The CDR3 length is 15 residues. From germline, CDR1 is LGHNA and CDR2 YSLEER. The germline V and J ends were trimmed by 1 base and 0 bases, with 7 bases remaining between them.

The specimen was peripheral blood. The receptor was derived from a woman aged 70 to 79 with acute or convalescent COVID-19. The chain recombines TRBV4-3 with TRBJ1-3, with D uncertain. CDR3 nucleotides: TGCGCCAGCAGCCAAGGGAGCGGCTCTGGAAACACCATATATTTT. Translated, it gives CASSQGSGSGNTIYF.